This T cell receptor beta chain was obtained from a study of CD8 T cells in Susac syndrome. CD8+ and CD4+ T cells circulating in blood were sequenced for TCR beta. Those who served as multiple sclerosis controls were treatment-naive patients with stable or active relapsing-remitting disease. Trimming shortened V by 6 bases and J by 0 bases, and 11 bases separated the two germline ends. Germline CDR1 and CDR2: SQVTM and ANQGSEA. CDR3 length: 13 residues. Random hexamers were used to reverse transcribe roughly 0.45 to 1 ug of RNA. The method of amplification for TCR beta CDR3 was immunoSEQ multiplex PCR, covering 54 Vbeta and 13 Jbeta. One entry per CDR3 protein, called by TCRdb with MiXCR from the immunoSEQ multiplex PCR reads. The sample lists more than 200,000 distinct CDR3 sequences, about 93% occurring once.

Specimen: CD4+ T cells from PBMCs. This clonotype originated in a human donor with multiple sclerosis. V gene TRBV29-1 combines with J gene TRBJ2-5, with D unresolved. CDR3 region: CSVTGRNQETQYF. CDR3 nucleotide sequence: TGCAGCGTCACCGGACGGAACCAAGAGACCCAGTACTTC.